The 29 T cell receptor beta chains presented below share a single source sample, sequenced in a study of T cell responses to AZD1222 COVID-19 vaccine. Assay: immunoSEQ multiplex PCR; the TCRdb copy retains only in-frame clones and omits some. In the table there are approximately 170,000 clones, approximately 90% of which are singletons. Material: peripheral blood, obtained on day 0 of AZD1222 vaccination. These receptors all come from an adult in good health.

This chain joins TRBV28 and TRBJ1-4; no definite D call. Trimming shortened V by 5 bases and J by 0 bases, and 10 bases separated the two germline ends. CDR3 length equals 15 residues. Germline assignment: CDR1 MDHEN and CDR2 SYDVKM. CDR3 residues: CASSPGGATNEKLFF. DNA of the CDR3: TGTGCCAGCAGTCCTGGTGGGGCAACTAATGAAAAACTGTTTTTT.

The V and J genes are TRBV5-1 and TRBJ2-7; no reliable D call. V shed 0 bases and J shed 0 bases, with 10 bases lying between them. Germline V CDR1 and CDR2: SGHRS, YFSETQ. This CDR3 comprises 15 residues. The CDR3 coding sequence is TGCGCCAGCAGCTTGGTTGTTCCGACCTCCTACGAGCAGTACTTC. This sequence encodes CASSLVVPTSYEQYF.

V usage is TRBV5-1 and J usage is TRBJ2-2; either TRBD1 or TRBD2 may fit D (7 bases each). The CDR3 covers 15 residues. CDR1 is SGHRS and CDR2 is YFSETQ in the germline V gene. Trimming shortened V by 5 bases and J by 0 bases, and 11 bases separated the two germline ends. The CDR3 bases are TGCGCCAGCAGTCCAGGGGGGGCGAACACCGGGGAGCTGTTTTTT. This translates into CASSPGGANTGELFF.

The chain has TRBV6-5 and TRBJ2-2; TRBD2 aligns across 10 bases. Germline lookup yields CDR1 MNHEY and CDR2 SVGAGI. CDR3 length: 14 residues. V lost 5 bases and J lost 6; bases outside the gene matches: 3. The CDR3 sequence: CASSLAGAAGELFF. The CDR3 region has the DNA TGTGCCAGCAGTCTAGCGGGAGCGGCCGGGGAGCTGTTTTTT.

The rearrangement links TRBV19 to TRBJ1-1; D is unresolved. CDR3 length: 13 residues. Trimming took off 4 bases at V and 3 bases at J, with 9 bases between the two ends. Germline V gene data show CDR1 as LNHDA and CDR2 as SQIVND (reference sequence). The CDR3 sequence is CASSTSLYTEAFF. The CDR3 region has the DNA TGTGCCAGTAGTACCTCCTTGTACACTGAAGCTTTCTTT.

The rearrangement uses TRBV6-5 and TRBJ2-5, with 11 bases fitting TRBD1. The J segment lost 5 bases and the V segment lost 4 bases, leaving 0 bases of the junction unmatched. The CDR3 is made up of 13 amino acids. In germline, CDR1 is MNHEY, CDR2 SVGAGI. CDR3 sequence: CASSWDRGETQYF. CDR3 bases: TGTGCCAGCAGTTGGGACAGGGGGGAGACCCAGTACTTC.

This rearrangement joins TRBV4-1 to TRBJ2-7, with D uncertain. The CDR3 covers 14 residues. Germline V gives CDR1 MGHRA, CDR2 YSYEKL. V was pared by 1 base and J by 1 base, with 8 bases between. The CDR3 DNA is TGCGCCAGCAGCCAAGTTCGGGTTTCCTACGAGCAGTACTTC. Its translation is CASSQVRVSYEQYF.

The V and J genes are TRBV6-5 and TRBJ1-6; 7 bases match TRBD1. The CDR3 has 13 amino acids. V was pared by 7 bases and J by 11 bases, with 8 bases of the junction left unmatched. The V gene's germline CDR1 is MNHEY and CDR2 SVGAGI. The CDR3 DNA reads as TGTGCCAGCAAGGGGGCAGGGATTACACCCCTCCACTTT. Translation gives CASKGAGITPLHF.

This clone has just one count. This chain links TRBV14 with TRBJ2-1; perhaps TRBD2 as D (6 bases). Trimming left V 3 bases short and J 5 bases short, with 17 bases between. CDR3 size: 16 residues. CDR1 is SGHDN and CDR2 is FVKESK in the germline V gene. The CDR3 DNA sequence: TGTGCCAGCAGCCACGTGAGACTAGGGGAGGACAATGAGCAGTTCTTC. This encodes CASSHVRLGEDNEQFF.

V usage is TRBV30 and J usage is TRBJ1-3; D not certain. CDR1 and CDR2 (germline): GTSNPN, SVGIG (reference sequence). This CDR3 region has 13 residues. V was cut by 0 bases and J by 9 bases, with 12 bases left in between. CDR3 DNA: TGTGCCTGGAGTGTTTCCGATCCGAGCACCATATATTTT. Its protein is CAWSVSDPSTIYF.

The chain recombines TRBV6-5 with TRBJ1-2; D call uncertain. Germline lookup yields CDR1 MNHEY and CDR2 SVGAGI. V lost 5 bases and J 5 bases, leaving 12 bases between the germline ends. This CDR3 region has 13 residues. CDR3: CASSPPGRYGYTF. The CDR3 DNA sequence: TGTGCCAGCAGTCCTCCCGGCCGTTATGGCTACACCTTC.

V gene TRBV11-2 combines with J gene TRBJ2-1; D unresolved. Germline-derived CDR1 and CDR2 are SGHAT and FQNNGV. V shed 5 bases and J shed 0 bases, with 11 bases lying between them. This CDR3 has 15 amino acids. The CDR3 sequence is CASSISGGSYNEQFF. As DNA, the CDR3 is TGTGCCAGCAGCATCAGTGGTGGCTCCTACAATGAGCAGTTCTTC.

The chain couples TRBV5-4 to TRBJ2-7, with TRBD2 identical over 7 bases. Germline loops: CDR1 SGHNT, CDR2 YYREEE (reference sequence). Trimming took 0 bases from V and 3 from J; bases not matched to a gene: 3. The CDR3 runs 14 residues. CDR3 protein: CASSLGASGYEQYF. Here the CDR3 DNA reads TGTGCCAGCAGCTTGGGAGCTAGCGGCTACGAGCAGTACTTC.

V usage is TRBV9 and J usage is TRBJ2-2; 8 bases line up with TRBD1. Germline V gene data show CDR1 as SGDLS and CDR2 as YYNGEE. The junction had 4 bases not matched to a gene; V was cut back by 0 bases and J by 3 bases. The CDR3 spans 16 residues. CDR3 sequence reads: CASSVETGAYTGELFF. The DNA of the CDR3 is TGTGCCAGCAGCGTAGAGACAGGGGCCTACACCGGGGAGCTGTTTTTT. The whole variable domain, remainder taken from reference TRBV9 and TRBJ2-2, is DSGVTQTPKHLITATGQRVTLRCSPRSGDLSVYWYQQSLDQGLQFLIQYYNGEERAKGNILERFSAQQFPDLHSELNLSSLELGDSALYFCASSVETGAYTGELFFGEGSRLTVL.

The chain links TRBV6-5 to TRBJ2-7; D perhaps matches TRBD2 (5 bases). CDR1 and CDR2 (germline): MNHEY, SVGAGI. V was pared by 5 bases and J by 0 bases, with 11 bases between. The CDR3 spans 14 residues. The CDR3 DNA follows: TGTGCCAGCAGTCGAGGGCCTTTCTCCTACGAGCAGTACTTC. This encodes CASSRGPFSYEQYF.

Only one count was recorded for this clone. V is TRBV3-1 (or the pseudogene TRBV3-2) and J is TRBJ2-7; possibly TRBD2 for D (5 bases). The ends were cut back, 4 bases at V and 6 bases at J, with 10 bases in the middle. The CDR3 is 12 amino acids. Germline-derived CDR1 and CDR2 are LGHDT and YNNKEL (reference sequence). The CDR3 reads CASSPPEGEQYF. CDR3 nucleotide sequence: TGTGCCAGCAGCCCTCCTGAGGGCGAGCAGTACTTC.

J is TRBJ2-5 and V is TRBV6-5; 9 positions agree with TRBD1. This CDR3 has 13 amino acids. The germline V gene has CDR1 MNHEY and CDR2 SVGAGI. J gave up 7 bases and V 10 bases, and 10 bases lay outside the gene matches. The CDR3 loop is CATTGGRPPTQYF. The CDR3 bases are TGTGCCACTACAGGGGGCAGGCCCCCGACCCAGTACTTC.

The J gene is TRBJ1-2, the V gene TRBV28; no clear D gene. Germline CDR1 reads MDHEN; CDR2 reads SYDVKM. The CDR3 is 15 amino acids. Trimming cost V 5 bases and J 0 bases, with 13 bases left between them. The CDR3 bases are TGTGCCAGCAGTCCTCGAGGGATCCCTAACTATGGCTACACCTTC. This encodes CASSPRGIPNYGYTF.

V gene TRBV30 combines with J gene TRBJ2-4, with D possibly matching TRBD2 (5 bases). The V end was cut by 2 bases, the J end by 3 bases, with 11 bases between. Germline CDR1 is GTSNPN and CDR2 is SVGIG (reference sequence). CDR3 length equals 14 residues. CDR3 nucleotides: TGTGCCTGGAGTCGAGGGAAGGGCAAAAACATTCAGTACTTC. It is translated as CAWSRGKGKNIQYF. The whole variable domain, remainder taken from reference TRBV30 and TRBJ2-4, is SQTIHQWPATLVQPVGSPLSLECTVEGTSNPNLYWYRQAAGRGLQLLFYSVGIGQISSEVPQNLSASRPQDRQFILSSKKLLLSDSGFYLCAWSRGKGKNIQYFGAGTRLSVL.

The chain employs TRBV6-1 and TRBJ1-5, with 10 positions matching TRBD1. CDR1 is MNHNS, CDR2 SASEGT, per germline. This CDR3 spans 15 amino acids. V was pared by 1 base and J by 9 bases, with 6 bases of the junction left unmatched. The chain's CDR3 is CASSEGRDRGVPQHF. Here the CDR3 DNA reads TGTGCCAGCAGTGAAGGAAGGGACAGGGGAGTGCCCCAGCATTTT.

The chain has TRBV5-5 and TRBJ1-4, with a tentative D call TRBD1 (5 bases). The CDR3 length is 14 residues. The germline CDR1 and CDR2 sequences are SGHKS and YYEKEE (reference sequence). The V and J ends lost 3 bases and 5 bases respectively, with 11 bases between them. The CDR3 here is CASSSTGGNEKLFF. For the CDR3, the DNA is TGTGCCAGCAGCTCTACGGGGGGGAATGAAAAACTGTTTTTT.

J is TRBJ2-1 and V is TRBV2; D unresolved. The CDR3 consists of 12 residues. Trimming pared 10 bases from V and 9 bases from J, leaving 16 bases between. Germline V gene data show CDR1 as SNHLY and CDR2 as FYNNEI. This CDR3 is CATLLGVGEQFF. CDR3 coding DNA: TGTGCCACCCTCCTCGGAGTTGGTGAGCAGTTCTTC.

The CDR3 is CASSIGPGGSLGNQPQHF. For the CDR3, the DNA is TGTGCCAGTAGTATCGGGCCAGGGGGTTCCCTTGGTAATCAGCCCCAGCATTTT. This chain uses TRBV19 with TRBJ1-5, with 7 bases matching TRBD1. The CDR3 extends over 18 amino acids. Trimming cost V 3 bases and J 4 bases; bases outside gene matches: 15. Per the germline V gene, CDR1 is LNHDA and CDR2 is SQIVND (reference sequence). The complete variable domain, with remaining parts taken from reference TRBV19 and TRBJ1-5, reads DGGITQSPKYLFRKEGQNVTLSCEQNLNHDAMYWYRQDPGQGLRLIYYSQIVNDFQKGDIAEGYSVSREKKESFPLTVTSAQKNPTAFYLCASSIGPGGSLGNQPQHFGDGTRLSIL.

The chain's CDR3 is CASSYRGRANYGYTF. CDR3 sequence (DNA): TGTGCCAGCAGCTACCGCGGCCGGGCTAACTATGGCTACACCTTC. V usage is TRBV5-6 and J usage is TRBJ1-2; D not certain. CDR1 is SGHDT, CDR2 YYEEEE, per germline. V was shortened by 3 bases and J by 0 bases, with 12 bases between the two germline ends. This CDR3 region has 15 residues. The entire variable domain, with the rest obtained from reference TRBV5-6 and TRBJ1-2, is as follows: DAGVTQSPTHLIKTRGQQVTLRCSPKSGHDTVSWYQQALGQGPQFIFQYYEEEERQRGNFPDRFSGHQFPNYSSELNVNALLLGDSALYLCASSYRGRANYGYTFGSGTRLTVV.

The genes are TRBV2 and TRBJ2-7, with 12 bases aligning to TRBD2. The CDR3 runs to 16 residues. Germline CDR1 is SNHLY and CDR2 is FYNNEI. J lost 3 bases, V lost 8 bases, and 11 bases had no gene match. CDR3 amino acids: CASSRLAGGQNYEQYF. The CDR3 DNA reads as TGTGCCAGCTCTCGTCTAGCGGGAGGGCAGAACTACGAGCAGTACTTC.

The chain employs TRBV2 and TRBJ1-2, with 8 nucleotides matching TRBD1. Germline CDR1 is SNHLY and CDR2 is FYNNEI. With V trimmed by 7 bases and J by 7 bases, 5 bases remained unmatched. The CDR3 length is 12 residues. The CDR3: CASNTQGGGYTF. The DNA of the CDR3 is TGTGCCAGCAACACACAGGGGGGTGGCTACACCTTC. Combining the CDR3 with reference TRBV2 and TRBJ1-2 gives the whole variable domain EPEVTQTPSHQVTQMGQEVILRCVPISNHLYFYWYRQILGQKVEFLVSFYNNEISEKSEIFDDQFSVERPDGSNFTLKIRSTKLEDSAMYFCASNTQGGGYTFGSGTRLTVV.

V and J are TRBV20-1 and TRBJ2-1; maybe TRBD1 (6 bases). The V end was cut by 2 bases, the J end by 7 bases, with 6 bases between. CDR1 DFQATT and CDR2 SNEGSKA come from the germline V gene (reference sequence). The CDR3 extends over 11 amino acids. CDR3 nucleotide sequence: TGCAGTGCTAGACAGGGGAATGAGCAGTTCTTC. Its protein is CSARQGNEQFF.

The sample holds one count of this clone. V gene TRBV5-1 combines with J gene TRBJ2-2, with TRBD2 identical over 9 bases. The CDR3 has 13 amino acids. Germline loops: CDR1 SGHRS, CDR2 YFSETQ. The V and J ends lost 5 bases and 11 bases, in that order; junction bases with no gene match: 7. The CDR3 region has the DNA TGCGCCAGCAGAACGATAGCGGGAGAAGAGCTGTTTTTT. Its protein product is CASRTIAGEELFF.

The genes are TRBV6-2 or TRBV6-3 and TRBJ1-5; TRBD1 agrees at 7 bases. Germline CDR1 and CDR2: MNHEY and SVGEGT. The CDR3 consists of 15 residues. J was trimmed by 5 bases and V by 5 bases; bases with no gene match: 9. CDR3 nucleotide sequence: TGTGCCAGCAGTGCCGGGACAGCGCCCCATCAGCCCCAGCATTTT. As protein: CASSAGTAPHQPQHF.